These 22 T cell receptor beta chains were sequenced from one sample in a study of patients and donors after allogeneic stem cell transplantation. TCRdb processed the RT-PCR reads anew with MiXCR; each CDR3 protein has one entry. The repertoire has roughly 880,000 distinct CDR3 sequences, 15% to 20% of them found once; the top ten carry around 6%. The sequencing sample was made of blood, either unsorted or a sorted T cell fraction (not recorded which). All receptors come from a human donor who was either an allogeneic HSCT recipient or a stem cell or donor lymphocyte infusion donor (not recorded which). It is not recorded whose cells these are; they may come from a transplant donor.

V usage is TRBV7-3 and J usage is TRBJ2-1; 11 bases align to TRBD2. Germline CDR1 and CDR2: SGHTA and FQGTGA. CDR3 length: 15 amino acids. J lost 8 bases, V lost 4 bases, and 7 bases had no gene match. As DNA, the CDR3 is TGTGCCAGCAGCTCAACCGGGACTAGCGGCCATGAGCAGTTCTTC. This codes for CASSSTGTSGHEQFF.

This clonotype was seen many times. CDR3 sequence: CAISETGSETQYF. The CDR3 DNA reads TGTGCCATCAGCGAGACAGGGTCGGAGACCCAGTACTTC. The V gene is TRBV10-3, the J gene TRBJ2-5, with TRBD1 matching over 7 bases. CDR3 length equals 13 residues. V shed 6 bases, J shed 5 bases, and the junction held 6 bases outside the gene matches. The V gene's germline CDR1 is ENHRY and CDR2 SYGVKD.

This clonotype occurred a few times. The chain couples TRBV3-1 to TRBJ2-1; 16 bases align to TRBD2. The CDR3 is 16 amino acids. Germline CDR1 reads LGHDT; CDR2 reads YNNKEL (reference sequence). V lost 0 bases to trimming and J lost 8 bases; unmatched junction nucleotides: 1. The CDR3 here is CASSQEGTSGRDEQFF. The DNA for the CDR3 is TGTGCCAGCAGCCAAGAAGGGACTAGCGGGAGGGATGAGCAGTTCTTC.

V usage is TRBV20-1 and J usage is TRBJ2-3; 8 nucleotides align to TRBD2. Germline CDR1 and CDR2: DFQATT and SNEGSKA (reference sequence). This CDR3 contains 14 residues. Trimming removed 6 bases from V and 2 bases from J; junction bases left unmatched: 7. CDR3 region: CSARGGLITDTQYF. The CDR3 DNA reads TGCAGTGCCCGGGGGGGTCTAATCACAGATACGCAGTATTTT.

This clonotype was seen more than once but under ten times. The chain is built from TRBV12-3 or TRBV12-4 and TRBJ2-7; D uncertain. The V end was cut by 6 bases, the J end by 6 bases, with 18 bases between. The CDR3 contains 14 residues. CDR3 loop: CASSLGPQAGEQYF. The CDR3 DNA reads as TGTGCCAGCAGCCTCGGGCCCCAGGCAGGCGAGCAGTACTTC.

The chain has TRBV9 and TRBJ1-6; the match to TRBD1 covers 9 bases. The V gene's germline CDR1 is SGDLS and CDR2 YYNGEE. Trimming removed 3 bases from V and 3 bases from J; junction bases left unmatched: 4. The length of the CDR3 is 16 residues. CDR3 bases: TGTGCCAGCAGCGCTACAGGGGGCAACTATAATTCACCCCTCCACTTT. This encodes CASSATGGNYNSPLHF.

V and J are TRBV4-3 and TRBJ2-7; TRBD2 matches 8 bases. The CDR3 is 15 residues long. Per the germline V gene, CDR1 is LGHNA and CDR2 is YSLEER. V shed 0 bases and J 3 bases; nucleotides not matched to a gene: 4. The CDR3 DNA sequence: TGCGCCAGCAGCCAAGAAGGGCGGGGGGACTACGAGCAGTACTTC. Translation gives CASSQEGRGDYEQYF.

The chain joins TRBV4-1 to TRBJ2-7; 10 positions agree with TRBD1. Germline V CDR1 and CDR2: MGHRA, YSYEKL. V lost 4 bases to trimming and J lost 0 bases; unmatched junction nucleotides: 9. The CDR3 contains 17 residues. In nucleotides, the CDR3 is TGCGCCAGCAGCCGAGGACAGGGGGAAGTAGCCTCCTACGAGCAGTACTTC. Its protein is CASSRGQGEVASYEQYF.

The chain has TRBV9 and TRBJ2-2, with 7 bases matching TRBD2. V dropped 5 bases and J dropped 7; count of bases not matched to a gene: 11. CDR1 SGDLS and CDR2 YYNGEE come from the germline V gene. There are 15 residues in the CDR3. CDR3 sequence (DNA): TGTGCCAGCAGATTGGCGGGAGCGGAGGGCGGGGAGCTGTTTTTT. The encoded protein is CASRLAGAEGGELFF.

This clonotype was counted between two and nine times. The V call is TRBV12-3 or TRBV12-4, the J call TRBJ2-1; 8 bases align to TRBD2. The CDR3 runs 17 residues. V trimming: 3 bases; J trimming: 0 bases; junction bases outside the gene matches: 7. As DNA, the CDR3 is TGTGCCAGCAGTTTGACGGGGGGGCCAATCTCCTACAATGAGCAGTTCTTC. Translation: CASSLTGGPISYNEQFF.

J is TRBJ2-1 and V is TRBV29-1; D may be TRBD1 (5 bases). The CDR3 extends over 14 amino acids. In germline, CDR1 is SQVTM, CDR2 ANQGSEA. Trimming shortened V by 2 bases and J by 6 bases, and 14 bases separated the two germline ends. In nucleotides, the CDR3 is TGCAGCGTTGAACGGTTCAGGACAAGCAATGAGCAGTTCTTC. Residues: CSVERFRTSNEQFF.

The sample holds a few counts of this clonotype. This chain connects TRBV5-1 to TRBJ2-2; D call uncertain. The CDR3 contains 15 residues. Germline CDR1 is SGHRS and CDR2 is YFSETQ. V was trimmed by 0 bases and J by 5 bases, leaving 11 bases between them. Here the CDR3 reads CASSLVSKGTGELFF. The CDR3 DNA sequence: TGCGCCAGCAGCTTGGTCTCAAAAGGAACCGGGGAGCTGTTTTTT.

A few counts support this clonotype. An end of the junction differs from the germline gene, which may be a read error. The chain has TRBV7-7 and TRBJ2-3; tentatively, D is TRBD2 (5 bases). There are 15 residues in the CDR3. The germline CDR1 and CDR2 sequences are SSHAT and FNYEAQ (reference sequence). The CDR3 nucleotides are TGTGCTAGCAGCCCCCTTAAGCGGAGTACAGATACGCAGTATTTT. This codes for CASSPLKRSTDTQYF.

This clonotype was observed a handful of times. V is TRBV12-3 or TRBV12-4 and J is TRBJ2-7, with no clear D. V was cut by 6 bases and J by 3 bases, with 18 bases left in between. The CDR3 covers 15 residues. CDR3 amino acids: CASSTPSSPLYEQYF. CDR3 nucleotides: TGTGCCAGCAGCACGCCAAGCAGCCCCCTCTACGAGCAGTACTTC.

The V gene is TRBV18, the J gene TRBJ1-1; D is undetermined. The germline V gene encodes CDR1 KGHSH and CDR2 LQKENI. V was trimmed by 3 bases and J by 10 bases, leaving 12 bases between them. The CDR3 loop spans 12 amino acids. The CDR3 bases are TGTGCCAGCTCACCCTTTCCCTACGGAGCTTTCTTT. Protein: CASSPFPYGAFF.

The sample holds a few counts of this clonotype. The chain recombines TRBV6-1 with TRBJ2-3; 13 nucleotides match TRBD2. The germline V gene encodes CDR1 MNHNS and CDR2 SASEGT. With V trimmed by 5 bases and J by 0 bases, 5 bases remained unmatched. The CDR3 runs 17 residues. The CDR3 DNA reads as TGTGCCAGCAGTAGGACTAGCGGGGGCCCGAGCACAGATACGCAGTATTTT. This gives the protein CASSRTSGGPSTDTQYF.

The table lists this clonotype with a few counts. Germline and junction disagree at one end, which may indicate a read error. The chain combines TRBV6-1 with TRBJ2-7; D uncertain. The CDR3 has 14 amino acids. Per germline, CDR1 MNHNS and CDR2 SASEGT. The DNA for the CDR3 is TGTGCCAGCAGTGAACCCCTCGGACGGTCTGTTGAGGACTTC. Translation gives CASSEPLGRSVEDF.

The chain links TRBV20-1 to TRBJ2-7; 14 bases are a match to TRBD2. CDR3 length: 14 amino acids. Germline lookup yields CDR1 DFQATT and CDR2 SNEGSKA (reference sequence). V dropped 6 bases and J dropped 6; count of bases not matched to a gene: 7. The DNA of the CDR3 is TGCAGTGCAGGCCGACTAGCGGGAGGGGGCGAGCAGTACTTC. Translation: CSAGRLAGGGEQYF.

This clonotype was counted only a few times. This chain joins TRBV29-1 and TRBJ1-1, with D unclear. Germline V gives CDR1 SQVTM, CDR2 ANQGSEA. The CDR3 extends over 14 amino acids. Trimming removed 6 bases from V and 0 bases from J, with 14 bases in between. CDR3 protein: CSVRPQVMNTEAFF. CDR3 nucleotide sequence: TGCAGCGTCAGACCCCAGGTGATGAACACTGAAGCTTTCTTT.

The chain has TRBV12-3 or TRBV12-4 and TRBJ1-3, with 11 bases lining up with TRBD1. V was pared by 4 bases and J by 5 bases, with 7 bases of the junction left unmatched. The length of the CDR3 is 16 residues. The CDR3 sequence: CASSSRDRGNRNTIYF. Here the CDR3 DNA reads TGTGCCAGCAGTTCAAGGGACAGGGGGAATAGAAACACCATATATTTT.

This rearrangement joins TRBV12-3 or TRBV12-4 to TRBJ2-1; TRBD1 matches 11 bases. Trimming at V came to 4 bases and at J to 9 bases, leaving 8 bases not matched to a gene. The CDR3 is 15 residues long. CDR3 nucleotides: TGTGCCAGCAGTTCCTGGGACAGGGGGGGGAGTGAGCAGTTCTTC. This sequence encodes CASSSWDRGGSEQFF.

This clonotype has just a few counts. The chain recombines TRBV4-2 with TRBJ2-3; 13 positions agree with TRBD2. Trimming cost V 1 base and J 2 bases; bases outside gene matches: 6. The CDR3 length is 18 residues. The V gene's germline CDR1 is LGHNA and CDR2 YNFKEQ. CDR3 region: CASSQGPGLAGSTDTQYF. Written as DNA, the CDR3 is TGTGCCAGCAGCCAAGGTCCGGGACTAGCGGGATCCACAGATACGCAGTATTTT.